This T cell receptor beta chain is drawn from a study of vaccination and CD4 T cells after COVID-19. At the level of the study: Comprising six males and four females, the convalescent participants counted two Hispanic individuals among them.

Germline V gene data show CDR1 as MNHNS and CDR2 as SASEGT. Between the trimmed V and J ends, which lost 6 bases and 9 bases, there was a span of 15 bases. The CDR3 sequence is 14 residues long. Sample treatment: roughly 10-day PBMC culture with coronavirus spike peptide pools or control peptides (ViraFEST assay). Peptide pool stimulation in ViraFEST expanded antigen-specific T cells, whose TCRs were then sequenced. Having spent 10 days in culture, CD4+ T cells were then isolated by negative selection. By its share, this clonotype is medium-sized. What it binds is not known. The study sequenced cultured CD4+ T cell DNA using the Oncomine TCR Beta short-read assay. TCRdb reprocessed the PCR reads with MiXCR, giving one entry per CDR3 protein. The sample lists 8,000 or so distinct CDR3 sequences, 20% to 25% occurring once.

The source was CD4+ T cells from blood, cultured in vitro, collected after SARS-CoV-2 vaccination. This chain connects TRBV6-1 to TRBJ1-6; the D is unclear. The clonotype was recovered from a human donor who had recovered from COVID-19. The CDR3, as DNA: TGTGCCAGCAGACTCCAATCGGGAGGTTCACCCCTCCACTTT. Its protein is CASRLQSGGSPLHF.